This is a list of T cell receptor beta chains from one sample in a study of T-cell reconstitution after alpha-beta-depleted transplantation in children. TCRdb itself ran the PCR reads through MiXCR, one entry per CDR3 protein. This sample has approximately 510,000 distinct CDR3 sequences, with approximately 16% found just once. This specimen consisted of PBMCs from the stem cell graft donor, obtained from the stem cell graft. The receptor set was obtained from a human donor who donated a stem cell graft to a child with acute lymphoblastic leukemia. Each CDR3 is given with its conserved first and last residue.

v_call: TRBV15
cdr3_aa: CATSREDGFRPQYTDTQYF

v_call: TRBV5-1
cdr3_aa: CASSFGSITSGNTIYF

v_call: TRBV12-3/TRBV12-4
cdr3_aa: CASSKSGTGVSEQYF

v_call: TRBV7-8
cdr3_aa: CASSPLTGTYEQYF

v_call: TRBV11-2
cdr3_aa: CASSPGGVPYSNQPQHF

v_call: TRBV6-5
cdr3_aa: CASRSIEGHTNTEAFF

v_call: TRBV12-3/TRBV12-4
cdr3_aa: CASSFPPHMGLADSNEQFF

v_call: TRBV20-1
cdr3_aa: CSAQRQGSTDTQYF

v_call: TRBV20-1
cdr3_aa: CSAMGGEPSYNEQFF

v_call: TRBV7-6
cdr3_aa: CASSQTGGGGEQYF

v_call: TRBV6-5
cdr3_aa: CASSYGHAAYNEQFF

v_call: TRBV10-3
cdr3_aa: CAISDSGLEQFF

v_call: TRBV18
cdr3_aa: CASARTVGETQYF

v_call: TRBV7-8
cdr3_aa: CASSQGTSGTMGEQYF

v_call: TRBV4-1
cdr3_aa: CASSQPGQGSYNEQFF

v_call: TRBV6-4
cdr3_aa: CASSSTGTSGSNEQFF

v_call: TRBV19
cdr3_aa: CASSMLAGNTGELFF

v_call: TRBV7-9
cdr3_aa: CASSSTSGRKETQYF

v_call: TRBV6-1
cdr3_aa: CASSMGSNYGYTF

v_call: TRBV9
cdr3_aa: CASSVASPGELFF

v_call: TRBV7-9
cdr3_aa: CASSPYTEAFF

v_call: TRBV10-3
cdr3_aa: CAISESLALAAQYF

v_call: TRBV20-1
cdr3_aa: CSARGARSGTEAFF

v_call: TRBV7-9
cdr3_aa: CASSRGPTITDTQYF

v_call: TRBV5-1
cdr3_aa: CASSGAPGQGNYEQYF

v_call: TRBV6-1
cdr3_aa: CASSATLAGGPSTGELFF

v_call: TRBV6-1
cdr3_aa: CASSADNWLQPQHF

v_call: TRBV5-1
cdr3_aa: CASSLEGLAADEQFF

v_call: TRBV20-1
cdr3_aa: CSASGVWGQAPPTDTQYF

v_call: TRBV6-1
cdr3_aa: CASSFDRAGGTDTQYF

v_call: TRBV27
cdr3_aa: CASSFVGLVDYEQYF

v_call: TRBV12-3/TRBV12-4
cdr3_aa: CASASMALTYNEQFF

v_call: TRBV3-1
cdr3_aa: CASRGEVGTQYF

v_call: TRBV20-1
cdr3_aa: CSASSGGLTGELFF

v_call: TRBV7-9
cdr3_aa: CASSSGQVGQFSYEQYF

v_call: TRBV14
cdr3_aa: CASSQGAHRIGNIQYF

v_call: TRBV7-3
cdr3_aa: CASSFPDRGGTDTQYF

v_call: TRBV5-5
cdr3_aa: CASAAGGLHTGELFF

v_call: TRBV7-9
cdr3_aa: CASSLPTLNTGELFF

v_call: TRBV3-1
cdr3_aa: CASSQGTVNEQFF

v_call: TRBV29-1
cdr3_aa: CSVEDRPGQDYGYTF

v_call: TRBV2
cdr3_aa: CASSGGTALYGYTF

v_call: TRBV20-1
cdr3_aa: CSAREGGTSGAPDTQYF

v_call: TRBV11-1
cdr3_aa: CASSLLGVAVNEQFF

v_call: TRBV20-1
cdr3_aa: CSARVGAGIFASNQPQHF

v_call: TRBV12-3/TRBV12-4
cdr3_aa: CASSLSGYSAQFF

v_call: TRBV15
cdr3_aa: CATSRWATGRRRGAYGYTF

v_call: TRBV12-3/TRBV12-4
cdr3_aa: CASSSGRGGGYTF

v_call: TRBV9
cdr3_aa: CASSVGITGELFF

v_call: TRBV6-4
cdr3_aa: CASSDGWPANYGYTF

v_call: TRBV20-1
cdr3_aa: CSALQGGNTEAFF

v_call: TRBV6-1
cdr3_aa: CASSRFGGRAPYEQYF

v_call: TRBV9
cdr3_aa: CASSVTTGTYEQYF